This TCR beta chain was identified in a study of T cells after posttransplantation cyclophosphamide. V lost 5 bases, J lost 3 bases, and 11 bases stayed unmatched. The CDR3 runs to 16 residues. Germline loops: CDR1 SGHTA, CDR2 FQGNSA. Findings and caveats of the study: Later blood repertoires were often dominated by clones from the donor CD8+ memory compartment. TRB clonality was highly associated with recipient CMV seropositivity and reactivation. TRB overlap between skin or GI tissue T cells and blood was limited.

Cyclophosphamide on days +3 and +4 followed busulfan-fludarabine conditioning and a marrow graft. In regard to this clone: Its antigen remains unidentified.

Measured with immunoSEQ multiplex PCR; TCRdb has only the in-frame clones, and not every one. The sample has some 34,000 clones, around 80% seen once. This clonotype was sampled from a female patient aged 40-50 years who received an allogeneic stem cell transplant from a related donor, was CMV-positive, and had no GVHD. The T cells may come from the graft donor. V and J are TRBV7-2 and TRBJ1-1; 8 bases are a match to TRBD1. This material consisted of CD4+ T cells sorted from blood, taken approximately 2,000 days after a stem cell transplant with posttransplant cyclophosphamide. CDR3 in amino acids: CASSTWTGTWDTEAFF. The CDR3 DNA sequence: TGTGCCAGCAGCACTTGGACAGGGACTTGGGACACTGAAGCTTTCTTT. Looking up the rest from reference TRBV7-2 and TRBJ1-1 gives the full variable domain: GAGVSQSPSNKVTEKGKDVELRCDPISGHTALYWYRQSLGQGLEFLIYFQGNSAPDKSGLPSDRFSAERTGGSVSTLTIQRTQQEDSAVYLCASSTWTGTWDTEAFFGQGTRLTVV.